Following are 4 T cell receptor beta chains from one sample sequenced in a study of cytomegalovirus exposure and HLA in healthy donors. The PCR used 60 Vbeta and 13 Jbeta primers. Clones were read by immunoSEQ multiplex PCR, and TCRdb kept only the in-frame ones, dropping some. Here the sample spans around 190,000 clones, about four fifths being singletons. Sequencing was carried out using PBMCs. The receptors come from a female donor in good health and CMV-seronegative.

V gene TRBV18 combines with J gene TRBJ2-5; D is perhaps TRBD2 (5 bases). Germline V gene sequence: CDR1 KGHSH, CDR2 LQKENI. V was cut by 2 bases and J by 13 bases, with 11 bases left in between. The CDR3 spans 11 residues. The DNA for the CDR3 is TGTGCCAGCTCACCAGGGGAGTTCTTGTACTTC. Translation gives CASSPGEFLYF.

V gene TRBV7-9 combines with J gene TRBJ2-7; no clear D gene. The V gene lost 2 bases and the J gene lost 0 bases, with 11 bases spanning the gap. This CDR3 spans 15 amino acids. Germline CDR1 SEHNR, CDR2 FQNEAQ (reference sequence). The CDR3 bases are TGTGCCAGCAGCTTATGGTTACATAACTCCTACGAGCAGTACTTC. It encodes CASSLWLHNSYEQYF.

This clone was detected only a few times. The genes are TRBV6-6 and TRBJ1-2, with D unresolved. V shed 1 base and J shed 7 bases, with 7 bases lying between them. CDR1 and CDR2 (germline): MNHNY, SVGAGI (reference sequence). This CDR3 has 12 residues. This CDR3 is CASSYLTGGYTF. The CDR3 DNA sequence: TGTGCCAGCAGTTACTTGACGGGTGGCTACACCTTC.

This chain uses TRBV28 with TRBJ1-5; 7 nucleotides agree with TRBD1. This CDR3 region has 15 residues. V shed 6 bases and J 0 bases; nucleotides not matched to a gene: 5. Germline-derived CDR1 and CDR2 are MDHEN and SYDVKM. The CDR3 spells CASRRAGGSNQPQHF. DNA of the CDR3: TGTGCCAGCAGGCGGGCAGGGGGTAGCAATCAGCCCCAGCATTTT.